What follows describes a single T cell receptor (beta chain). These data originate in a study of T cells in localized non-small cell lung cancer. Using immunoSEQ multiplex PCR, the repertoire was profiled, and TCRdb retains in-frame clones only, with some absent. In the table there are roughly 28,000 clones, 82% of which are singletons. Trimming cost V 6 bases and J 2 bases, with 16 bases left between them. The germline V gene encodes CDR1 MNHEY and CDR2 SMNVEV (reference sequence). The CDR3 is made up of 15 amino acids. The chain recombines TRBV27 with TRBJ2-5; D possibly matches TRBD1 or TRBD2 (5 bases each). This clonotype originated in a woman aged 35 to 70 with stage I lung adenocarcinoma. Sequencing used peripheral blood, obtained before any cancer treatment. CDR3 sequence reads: CASRLWDEGQETQYF. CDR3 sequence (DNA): TGTGCCAGCAGGCTTTGGGACGAGGGACAAGAGACCCAGTACTTC.